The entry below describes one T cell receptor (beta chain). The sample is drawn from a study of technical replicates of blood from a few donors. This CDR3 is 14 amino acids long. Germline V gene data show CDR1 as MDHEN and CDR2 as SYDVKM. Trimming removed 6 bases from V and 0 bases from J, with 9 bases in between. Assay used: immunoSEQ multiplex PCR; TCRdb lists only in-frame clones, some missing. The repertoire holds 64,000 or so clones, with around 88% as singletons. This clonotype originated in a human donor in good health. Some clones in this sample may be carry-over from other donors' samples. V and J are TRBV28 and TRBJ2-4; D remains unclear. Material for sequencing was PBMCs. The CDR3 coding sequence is TGTGCCAGCAGACTTAGTCTAGCCAAAAACATTCAGTACTTC. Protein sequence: CASRLSLAKNIQYF.